Listed here are 2 T cell receptor beta chains from one sample, sequenced in a study of graft-versus-host responses after intestinal transplantation (dated by TCRdb to the early 2020s). The sample's time point label is to be understood as: cells obtained before transplantation from donor or recipient. These receptors' targets are unknown. Library creation used the immunoSEQ multiplex PCR assay. TCRdb retrieved this table from immuneACCESS and kept in-frame rearrangements only. Not all clones are present; in checked studies, unresolved V genes account for under half, and no reason is known for the remainder. The sample records some 93,000 clones, 90% to 95% of which are singletons. The top ten clones comprise approximately 0.5% of the sample. Material: unstimulated CD8+ T cells sorted from spleen or lymph node cells, obtained before intestinal transplant. These receptors all stem from a human donor who received an intestinal transplant.

The chain uses TRBV12-5 and TRBJ2-7; D is unresolved. V was cut by 4 bases and J by 1 base, with 5 bases left in between. The CDR3 has 12 residues. The germline V gene has CDR1 LGHNT and CDR2 FRNRAP. CDR3: CASGWRSYEQYF. The CDR3 region has the DNA TGTGCTAGTGGTTGGCGGTCCTACGAGCAGTACTTC. Complete variable domain (other parts from reference TRBV12-5 and TRBJ2-7): DARVTQTPRHKVTEMGQEVTMRCQPILGHNTVFWYRQTMMQGLELLAYFRNRAPLDDSGMPKDRFSAEMPDATLATLKIQPSEPRDSAVYFCASGWRSYEQYFGPGTRLTVT.

The V and J genes are TRBV19 and TRBJ2-2, with 9 nucleotides matching TRBD1. Germline V gene data show CDR1 as LNHDA and CDR2 as SQIVND (reference sequence). The V and J ends lost 4 bases and 3 bases, in that order; junction bases with no gene match: 3. The CDR3 is 15 residues long. The CDR3 nucleotides read TGTGCCAGTAGTACCCGGACAGGGGACACCGGGGAGCTGTTTTTT. It encodes CASSTRTGDTGELFF.